This T cell receptor beta chain appears in the sequencing data of a study of early T cells in non-severe SARS-CoV-2 infection. Study at large: Bulk RNA from unsorted whole blood was sequenced; chains were unpaired. The study, taken as a whole, reports: Anti-spike CD8 responses were favored in VDJdb matching, and private and CD4 specificities were missed.

J gave up 2 bases and V 1 base, and 8 bases lay outside the gene matches. This CDR3 contains 17 residues. The germline V gene has CDR1 MNHEY and CDR2 SMNVEV (reference sequence). TCRdb re-called the 5' RACE reads with MiXCR, one entry per CDR3 protein. Of more than 80,000 distinct CDR3 sequences in the sample, 13% to 15% were seen once. For this clonotype: Its antigen is unknown.

This sequence was found in an adult who was a healthcare worker with PCR-confirmed SARS-CoV-2 infection or an uninfected control (not recorded which). The chain combines TRBV27 with TRBJ2-7, with 10 bases matching TRBD1. The sequenced sample consisted of whole blood. The DNA of the CDR3 is TGTGCCAGCAGTTTATTTACCTGGGACAGGGGCACCTACGAGCAGTACTTC. It translates to CASSLFTWDRGTYEQYF.